This TCR beta chain is drawn from a study of T cell repertoires in ileal Crohn's disease. Background on the study: At surgery, approximately 33% of patients smoked, with median disease duration about 7.9 years. Study observations and caveats: Clonal expansions were more frequent in active smokers than non-smokers at surgery. Compared with CD4 T cells, sorted CD8 cells carried more expanded clones.

Notes on this clone: The antigen is unknown.

The assay was immunoSEQ multiplex PCR, and TCRdb's table has in-frame clones only and misses some. The table has some 7,000 clones, around 76% seen once. This sample's time point: neoterminal ileum biopsy at postoperative endoscopy, about 6 months after surgery. The TCR originated in an adult with Crohn's disease. The sequencing input was ileal tissue.

CDR3 in DNA: TGTGCCAGCAGTTTTTCCGGGGGGGCAAGGGAGCAGTTCTTC. Amino acids: CASSFSGGAREQFF. The V call is TRBV6-1, the J call TRBJ2-1; 8 bases map to TRBD2. The germline gives CDR1 MNHNS, CDR2 SASEGT. The CDR3 spans 14 residues. With V trimmed by 5 bases and J by 10 bases, 10 bases remained unmatched.